The clone carrying this TCR beta chain was found a few times. Researchers tagged individual cDNA molecules with unique molecular identifiers. TCRdb redid the calling of the 5' RACE reads with MiXCR, one entry per CDR3 protein. This table has tens of thousands of distinct CDR3 sequences, over 10% appearing once. The sample is drawn from a study of early T cells in non-severe SARS-CoV-2 infection. Study information: Sequencing of bulk RNA from unsorted whole blood was done, without chain pairing.

The CDR3 covers 15 residues. V was cut by 1 base and J by 2 bases, with 9 bases left in between. The chain uses TRBV12-3 or TRBV12-4 and TRBJ1-5; no firm D call. The clonotype was recovered from an adult who was a healthcare worker with PCR-confirmed SARS-CoV-2 infection or an uninfected control (not recorded which). This specimen consisted of whole blood, obtained at baseline. CDR3 sequence reads: CASSLGGLGNQPQHF. The CDR3 DNA is TGTGCCAGCAGTTTAGGGGGTTTGGGCAATCAGCCCCAGCATTTT.